Each of the 22 T cell receptor beta chains below was sequenced from the same sample in a study of regulatory T cells in long-lasting Graves disease. The authors built TCR beta libraries using iRepertoire HTBI primers and Arm-PCR of CDR3 regions. TCRdb itself ran the multiplex PCR reads through MiXCR, one entry per CDR3 protein. Among around 420,000 distinct CDR3 sequences listed, over 14% were seen once. Described time point: newly diagnosed GD, antithyroid drugs for less than 3 months. Construction of the TCR library relied on RNA isolated from PBMCs. The same sample was also used in a study of T cells in Graves' hyperthyroidism and ophthalmopathy.

The sequencing here drew on peripheral blood mononuclear cells (PBMCs), taken at new diagnosis, from a patient treated with antithyroid drugs. The receptors derive from a woman in her thirties or forties with Graves disease.

This clonotype was seen only a few times. V and J are TRBV18 and TRBJ2-3; no clear D. Trimming removed 0 bases from V and 5 bases from J, with 6 bases in between. The length of the CDR3 is 13 residues. Germline CDR1 is KGHSH and CDR2 is LQKENI. CDR3: CASSPPREDTQYF. CDR3 DNA: TGTGCCAGCTCACCACCGAGAGAAGATACGCAGTATTTT.

The sample holds many counts of this clonotype. The rearrangement uses TRBV29-1 and TRBJ2-5, with D perhaps TRBD1 (6 bases). V lost 2 bases and J lost 3, with 10 bases in between. The CDR3 is 13 residues long. Looked up from germline, CDR1 is SQVTM and CDR2 is ANQGSEA. The CDR3 loop is CSVEQGREETQYF. The CDR3 DNA sequence: TGCAGCGTTGAACAGGGGCGGGAAGAGACCCAGTACTTC.

A note on this clonotype: A much more abundant neighbour one base away suggests this may be a read error. The chain uses TRBV11-2 and TRBJ2-7; 9 bases fit TRBD2. The trim removed 7 bases at V and 2 bases at J, leaving 9 bases unmatched. The germline V gene has CDR1 SGHAT and CDR2 FQNNGV. This CDR3 has 15 amino acids. CDR3 sequence reads: CASKRGLARTYEQYF. CDR3 sequence (DNA): TGTGCCAGCAAACGAGGACTAGCGAGGACCTACGAGCAGTACTTC.

For this clonotype: One base away lies a much larger clone, so this may be a sequencing read error. V is TRBV12-3 or TRBV12-4 and J is TRBJ1-2, with a weak D call TRBD1 (5 bases). The CDR3 is 16 amino acids. Deletions cut 3 bases from V and 7 bases from J, with 21 bases between. The CDR3, as DNA: TGTGCCAGCAGTTTGTACTCTGGGGGACGAAAGGGTGGCTACACCTTC. Amino acid sequence: CASSLYSGGRKGGYTF.

There are many counts of this clonotype. One end of the junction fails to match germline, which may point to a read error. The chain has TRBV7-7 and TRBJ2-7, with D perhaps TRBD2 (6 bases). The germline CDR1 and CDR2 sequences are SSHAT and FNYEAQ (reference sequence). The CDR3 covers 11 residues. The chain's CDR3 is CASSAGGEQYF. The CDR3 DNA follows: TGTGCTAGCAGCGCCGGGGGAGAGCAGTACTTC. Variable domain in full (rest from reference TRBV7-7 and TRBJ2-7): GAGVSQSPRYKVTKRGQDVTLRCDPISSHATLYWYQQALGQGPEFLTYFNYEAQPDKSGLPSDRFSAERPEGSISTLTIQRTEQRDSAMYRCASSAGGEQYFGPGTRLTVT.

This clonotype was counted many times. This chain links TRBV7-9 with TRBJ2-1; TRBD2 agrees at 10 bases. Germline V CDR1 and CDR2: SEHNR, FQNEAQ (reference sequence). The V gene end was trimmed by 1 base and the J gene end by 4 bases; junction bases not matched to a gene: 4. This CDR3 has 16 amino acids. CDR3 nucleotides: TGTGCCAGCAGCTTAGGAGCGGGAGGGAAATACAATGAGCAGTTCTTC. Its protein product is CASSLGAGGKYNEQFF. Full variable domain (missing parts from reference TRBV7-9 and TRBJ2-1): DTGVSQNPRHKITKRGQNVTFRCDPISEHNRLYWYRQTLGQGPEFLTYFQNEAQLEKSRLLSDRFSAERPKGSFSTLEIQRTEQGDSAMYLCASSLGAGGKYNEQFFGPGTRLTVL.

A few counts support this clonotype. V usage is TRBV9 and J usage is TRBJ2-2, with a possible D match to TRBD2 (7 bases). Trimming removed 0 bases at V and 6 bases at J, with 15 bases between. The CDR3 spans 16 residues. Looked up from germline, CDR1 is SGDLS and CDR2 is YYNGEE. CDR3 region: CASSVGGGLASGELFF. The CDR3, as DNA: TGTGCCAGCAGCGTAGGGGGGGGCCTAGCGTCCGGGGAGCTGTTTTTT.

Only a few counts were recorded for this clonotype. V and J are TRBV6-5 and TRBJ2-1; TRBD1 is a possible D gene (6 bases). The CDR3 covers 17 residues. Trimming took 2 bases from V and 2 from J, leaving 16 bases between them. Germline V CDR1 and CDR2: MNHEY, SVGAGI. This CDR3 is CASSYVGQLGAYNEQFF. CDR3 nucleotide sequence: TGTGCCAGCAGTTACGTAGGACAGCTGGGAGCCTACAATGAGCAGTTCTTC.

This clonotype came up a few times. The V gene is TRBV27, the J gene TRBJ1-2; D gene ambiguous. Trimming removed 5 bases at V and 7 bases at J, with 17 bases between. Germline-derived CDR1 and CDR2 are MNHEY and SMNVEV (reference sequence). This CDR3 region has 14 residues. CDR3 residues: CASSPQADASGYTF. In nucleotides, the CDR3 is TGTGCCAGCAGTCCCCAAGCGGACGCCAGTGGCTACACCTTC.

The gene calls are TRBV4-1 and TRBJ2-1, with a weak D call TRBD2 (6 bases). V dropped 1 base and J dropped 13 bases, with 11 bases sitting between them. This CDR3 comprises 12 residues. CDR1 MGHRA and CDR2 YSYEKL come from the germline V gene. CDR3 residues: CASSQGGDPQFF. CDR3 sequence (DNA): TGCGCCAGCAGCCAAGGCGGGGACCCACAGTTCTTC.

This clonotype occurred many times. The chain links TRBV12-3 or TRBV12-4 to TRBJ1-6; D is uncertain. CDR3 length: 13 residues. V gave up 3 bases and J gave up 7 bases, with 7 bases separating them. The CDR3 DNA reads TGTGCCAGCAGTTTTAACGTAAATTCACCCCTCCACTTT. Its protein is CASSFNVNSPLHF.

In this sample, this clonotype turned up many times. Here the CDR3 reads CSANPSSTLMNTEAFF. DNA for the CDR3: TGCAGTGCTAATCCTTCTTCGACTCTCATGAACACTGAAGCTTTCTTT. The rearrangement joins TRBV20-1 to TRBJ1-1; D uncertain. Trimming stripped 4 bases from V and 0 bases from J, with 18 bases between. Germline V gives CDR1 DFQATT, CDR2 SNEGSKA (reference sequence). The CDR3 is 16 residues long.

In this sample, this clonotype turned up many times. The chain employs TRBV7-2 and TRBJ2-5; 7 bases line up with TRBD1. The CDR3 runs to 16 residues. V gave up 1 base and J gave up 2 bases; unmatched junction bases: 7. Germline CDR1 is SGHTA and CDR2 is FQGNSA. This chain's CDR3 is CASSLEGQNLQETQYF. DNA of the CDR3: TGTGCCAGCAGCTTAGAGGGACAGAATCTTCAAGAGACCCAGTACTTC.

Ten or more counts support this clonotype. The rearrangement links TRBV12-3 or TRBV12-4 to TRBJ2-3, with a weak D call TRBD2 (5 bases). This CDR3 spans 13 amino acids. V lost 6 bases, J lost 4 bases, and 11 bases lay in between. The CDR3 protein is CASRVVGADTQYF. In DNA form, the CDR3 reads TGTGCCAGCAGGGTGGTGGGAGCAGATACGCAGTATTTT.

This clonotype was counted at least ten times. This chain uses TRBV27 with TRBJ2-2; TRBD1 agrees at 8 bases. From germline, CDR1 is MNHEY and CDR2 SMNVEV (reference sequence). This CDR3 contains 15 residues. The V and J ends lost 4 bases and 5 bases, in that order; junction bases with no gene match: 6. CDR3 nucleotides: TGTGCCAGCAGTTGGACAGGGTCCTTGACCGGGGAGCTGTTTTTT. This encodes CASSWTGSLTGELFF.

This clonotype was seen many times. The V call is TRBV5-5, the J call TRBJ2-3; no clear D gene. The ends were cut back, 6 bases at V and 2 bases at J, with 7 bases in the middle. The CDR3 has 12 residues. Looked up from germline, CDR1 is SGHKS and CDR2 is YYEKEE (reference sequence). CDR3 loop: CASNGDTDTQYF. CDR3 in DNA: TGTGCCAGCAACGGAGACACAGATACGCAGTATTTT.

There are a few counts of this clonotype. This sequence joins TRBV9 and TRBJ2-1, with a possible D match to TRBD1 (6 bases). With 0 bases removed from V and 4 bases from J, the gap between germline ends came to 11 bases. From germline, CDR1 is SGDLS and CDR2 YYNGEE. There are 15 residues in the CDR3. The CDR3 reads CASSVDRATYNEQFF. CDR3 DNA sequence: TGTGCCAGCAGCGTAGACAGGGCTACTTACAATGAGCAGTTCTTC.

This clonotype occurred a few times. The rearrangement links TRBV20-1 to TRBJ2-3; 7 bases fit TRBD1. The CDR3 is made up of 14 amino acids. The junction had 4 bases not matched to a gene; V was cut back by 4 bases and J by 0 bases. Looked up from germline, CDR1 is DFQATT and CDR2 is SNEGSKA (reference sequence). In nucleotides, the CDR3 is TGCAGTGCTACAATACAGGGGAGCACAGATACGCAGTATTTT. Its protein product is CSATIQGSTDTQYF.

This clonotype was found many times. V gene TRBV28 combines with J gene TRBJ2-1; 9 nucleotides agree with TRBD2. Trimming took 7 bases from V and 8 from J; bases not matched to a gene: 24. Looked up from germline, CDR1 is MDHEN and CDR2 is SYDVKM. This CDR3 contains 19 residues. CDR3 sequence (DNA): TGTGCCAGCATCAGTGGAACTAGCGGGCTTTTACCGGTTTTTGATGAGCAGTTCTTC. Translation gives CASISGTSGLLPVFDEQFF.

In its sample, this clonotype was seen many times. The rearrangement links TRBV11-3 to TRBJ2-5; no firm D call. V was pared by 0 bases and J by 0 bases, with 8 bases between. The CDR3 runs 15 residues. Germline CDR1 and CDR2: SGHNT and YENEEA. The DNA for the CDR3 is TGTGCCAGCAGCTTAGAGGGGTATTACCAAGAGACCCAGTACTTC. This codes for CASSLEGYYQETQYF. Based on the CDR3 plus reference TRBV11-3 and TRBJ2-5, the full variable domain is EAGVVQSPRYKIIEKKQPVAFWCNPISGHNTLYWYLQNLGQGPELLIRYENEEAVDDSQLPKDRFSAERLKGVDSTLKIQPAELGDSAVYLCASSLEGYYQETQYFGPGTRLLVL.

This clonotype was detected many times. V and J are TRBV11-2 and TRBJ1-2; TRBD1 might be the D (5 bases). Germline V gene sequence: CDR1 SGHAT, CDR2 FQNNGV. V was pared by 5 bases and J by 5 bases, with 21 bases between. This CDR3 contains 16 residues. This chain's CDR3 is CASSKLWRSGTYGYTF. As DNA, the CDR3 is TGTGCCAGCAGCAAGCTGTGGAGGTCGGGGACTTATGGCTACACCTTC.

There are many counts of this clonotype. Here the CDR3 reads CASSLVRGQETQYF. Written as DNA, the CDR3 is TGTGCCAGCAGCTTAGTGAGGGGACAAGAGACCCAGTACTTC. The chain employs TRBV11-3 and TRBJ2-5, with D possibly being TRBD1 or TRBD2 (5 bases each). Between the trimmed V and J ends, which lost 1 base and 2 bases, there was a span of 8 bases. This CDR3 contains 14 residues. The germline V gene has CDR1 SGHNT and CDR2 YENEEA.